The clone carrying this T cell receptor (beta chain) was observed many times. The entry originates in a study of blood T cells in healthy people across ages. The CDR3 runs to 12 residues. The J segment lost 11 bases and the V segment lost 4 bases, leaving 6 bases of the junction unmatched. A second 7 to 11 cycle PCR used barcoded and J-beta primers. TCRdb redid the calling of the 5' RACE reads with MiXCR, one entry per CDR3 protein. The table includes around 1,100,000 distinct CDR3 sequences, roughly two fifths detected once. V usage is TRBV12-3 or TRBV12-4 and J usage is TRBJ2-5; 8 nucleotides agree with TRBD1. The sample consisted of blood. The sequence derives from a man between 18 and 35 years old in good health. The CDR3 DNA reads TGTGCCAGCAGTTGGGGACAGGTGAAGCAGTACTTC. Translation: CASSWGQVKQYF.